Shown below are 9 T cell receptor beta chains from a single sample sequenced in a study of blood T cell repertoires in COVID-19. Sequenced by immunoSEQ multiplex PCR; TCRdb stores in-frame clones only, minus some. The sample carries almost 400,000 clones, 70% to 90% recorded once. Sequenced material: peripheral blood. Receptor source: an older woman with COVID-19, enrolled during active disease.

CDR3 sequence: CASSLVFGGETQYF. CDR3 DNA sequence: TGCGCCAGCAGCTTGGTCTTCGGAGGGGAGACCCAGTACTTC. The chain links TRBV5-1 to TRBJ2-5, with a possible D match to TRBD2 (6 bases). Germline V gene lookup returns CDR1 SGHRS and CDR2 YFSETQ. The CDR3 sequence is 14 residues long. Trimming shortened V by 0 bases and J by 5 bases, and 11 bases separated the two germline ends.

The chain has TRBV7-3 and TRBJ1-1, with 12 nucleotides matching TRBD1. The V and J ends lost 0 bases and 5 bases, in that order; junction bases with no gene match: 4. CDR3 size: 16 residues. Germline lookup yields CDR1 SGHTA and CDR2 FQGTGA. CDR3 in amino acids: CASSLTGTGGLTEAFF. The CDR3 coding sequence is TGTGCCAGCAGCTTAACGGGGACAGGGGGCTTGACTGAAGCTTTCTTT.

This chain uses TRBV7-2 with TRBJ1-1; perhaps TRBD1 as D (6 bases). CDR1 and CDR2 (germline): SGHTA, FQGNSA. Trimming removed 3 bases from V and 5 bases from J, with 13 bases in between. The CDR3 contains 14 residues. CDR3 region: CASSFSGRGTEAFF. CDR3 in DNA: TGTGCCAGCAGCTTCTCGGGCAGGGGAACTGAAGCTTTCTTT.

This clone was recorded only once. The chain carries TRBV18 and TRBJ1-1; D may be TRBD1 (5 bases). CDR3 length equals 14 residues. With 6 bases removed from V and 3 bases from J, the gap between germline ends came to 14 bases. CDR1 and CDR2 from the germline V gene are KGHSH and LQKENI. This CDR3 is CASSSMEGDTEAFF. Here the CDR3 DNA reads TGTGCCAGCTCCTCCATGGAAGGGGACACTGAAGCTTTCTTT.

The chain recombines TRBV5-8 with TRBJ1-1; tentatively, D is TRBD1 (6 bases). This CDR3 comprises 13 residues. Per germline, CDR1 SGHTS and CDR2 YDEGEE. The V end was cut by 2 bases, the J end by 7 bases, with 12 bases between. The CDR3 region has the DNA TGTGCCAGCAGCTTCGGGGGGGCCAATGAAGCTTTCTTT. Protein sequence: CASSFGGANEAFF.

The chain combines TRBV7-8 with TRBJ2-1; 10 bases match TRBD2. This CDR3 spans 18 amino acids. The V segment lost 2 bases and the J segment 6 bases; nucleotides outside the gene matches: 13. Germline lookup yields CDR1 SGHVS and CDR2 FQNEAQ. CDR3 sequence reads: CASSLFGAASGGGNEQFF. CDR3 nucleotides: TGTGCCAGCAGCTTATTTGGAGCCGCTAGCGGGGGCGGCAATGAGCAGTTCTTC.

The rearrangement joins TRBV12-3 or TRBV12-4 to TRBJ2-3; D remains unclear. This CDR3 contains 13 residues. Between the trimmed V and J ends, which lost 5 bases and 0 bases, there was a span of 6 bases. The CDR3 region is CASSPKSTDTQYF. The CDR3 coding sequence is TGTGCCAGCAGTCCTAAAAGCACAGATACGCAGTATTTT.

Only one count was recorded for this clone. The chain carries TRBV5-1 and TRBJ2-5, with 9 bases matching TRBD1. The germline gives CDR1 SGHRS, CDR2 YFSETQ. J lost 3 bases, V lost 5 bases, and 8 bases had no gene match. There are 15 residues in the CDR3. The CDR3 DNA sequence: TGCGCCAGCAGTTCGACAGGGGGGTCAGAAGAGACCCAGTACTTC. Its protein is CASSSTGGSEETQYF.

The J gene is TRBJ1-1, the V gene TRBV5-1, with unresolved D. The CDR3 spans 16 residues. Looked up from germline, CDR1 is SGHRS and CDR2 is YFSETQ. The V end lost 5 bases, the J end lost 0 bases, and 17 bases lay between the germline ends. The DNA for the CDR3 is TGCGCCAGCAGTTTCTCCCGCGGATCCATGAACACTGAAGCTTTCTTT. Translating it yields CASSFSRGSMNTEAFF.